This is a list of T cell receptor beta chains from one sample in a study of CD8+ T cells in alopecia areata. Libraries were prepared by immunoSEQ multiplex PCR; TCRdb keeps only in-frame clonotypes and omits some of them. Found here are fewer than 110,000 clones, around 84% of them singletons; the top ten hold around 10%. Sequences were derived from CD8+ T cells sorted from blood, sampled between weeks 30 and 35, from a patient treated with tofacitinib. These receptors all come from a human donor with alopecia areata. Each CDR3 is given with its conserved first and last residue. The D gene is left open where the match is weak. Some rows mark clone size as missing; the rest say once, few, many or name a class of expanded clone.

clone_size: -
v_call: TRBV7-2
cdr3_length: 15
d_call: -
j_call: TRBJ2-5
cdr3_nt: TGTGCCAGCAGCTTAAACTATGGACTGCAAGAGACCCAGTACTTC
cdr3_aa: CASSLNYGLQETQYF

clone_size: -
v_call: TRBV7-3
cdr3_length: 14
d_call: TRBD1
j_call: TRBJ1-1
cdr3_nt: TGTGCCAGCAGCAGAGGACAGGGGCGGGCTGAAGCTTTCTTT
cdr3_aa: CASSRGQGRAEAFF

clone_size: -
v_call: TRBV6-5
cdr3_length: 15
d_call: -
j_call: TRBJ1-4
cdr3_nt: TGTGCCAGCAGCCCGACTAGGGTGGTGGCTGAAAAACTGTTTTTT
cdr3_aa: CASSPTRVVAEKLFF

clone_size: -
v_call: TRBV5-1
cdr3_length: 14
d_call: TRBD1
j_call: TRBJ2-1
cdr3_nt: TGCGCCAGCAGCGTCGGGGACAGGGAGGATGAGCAGTTCTTC
cdr3_aa: CASSVGDREDEQFF

clone_size: -
v_call: TRBV2
cdr3_length: 15
d_call: TRBD1
j_call: TRBJ1-1
cdr3_nt: TGTGCCAGCAGAGTGGGACAGGGGGTAAACACTGAAGCTTTCTTT
cdr3_aa: CASRVGQGVNTEAFF

clone_size: -
v_call: TRBV30
cdr3_length: 14
d_call: -
j_call: TRBJ2-1
cdr3_nt: TGTGCCTGGAAAACTAGCTCCTCTTACAATGAGCAGTTCTTC
cdr3_aa: CAWKTSSSYNEQFF

clone_size: -
v_call: TRBV7-3
cdr3_length: 15
d_call: -
j_call: TRBJ2-7
cdr3_nt: TGTGCCAGCAGCTTAACTGGGACCGATTCCTACGAGCAGTACTTC
cdr3_aa: CASSLTGTDSYEQYF

clone_size: -
v_call: TRBV7-8
cdr3_length: 14
d_call: -
j_call: TRBJ1-2
cdr3_nt: TGTGCCAGCAGCTTAGCGAGGCAGAGCTATGGCTACACCTTC
cdr3_aa: CASSLARQSYGYTF

clone_size: -
v_call: TRBV5-4
cdr3_length: 16
d_call: -
j_call: TRBJ1-2
cdr3_nt: TGTGCCAGCAGCCCAGGTGTGGGGGTCTCTGATGGTGGCTACACCTTC
cdr3_aa: CASSPGVGVSDGGYTF

clone_size: -
v_call: TRBV2
cdr3_length: 17
d_call: TRBD2
j_call: TRBJ2-1
cdr3_nt: TGTGCCAGCAGTGAAGCGCTTCGACTAGCGGGGGGGAATGAGCAGTTCTTC
cdr3_aa: CASSEALRLAGGNEQFF

clone_size: -
v_call: TRBV19
cdr3_length: 14
d_call: TRBD1
j_call: TRBJ2-7
cdr3_nt: TGTGCCAGTAAGGCGGGACAGGGGTCCTACGAGCAGTACTTC
cdr3_aa: CASKAGQGSYEQYF

clone_size: -
v_call: TRBV27
cdr3_length: 14
d_call: -
j_call: TRBJ2-1
cdr3_nt: TGTGCCAGCAGTGGAGGGAAGAGATACAATGAGCAGTTCTTC
cdr3_aa: CASSGGKRYNEQFF

clone_size: -
v_call: TRBV7-2
cdr3_length: 15
d_call: -
j_call: TRBJ2-1
cdr3_nt: TGTGCCAGCAGCTCCCGGCCGCACGAAGGGAATGAGCAGTTCTTC
cdr3_aa: CASSSRPHEGNEQFF

clone_size: -
v_call: TRBV19
cdr3_length: 14
d_call: -
j_call: TRBJ2-3
cdr3_nt: TGTGCCAGTAGTCCCACAGGAGGCACAGATACGCAGTATTTT
cdr3_aa: CASSPTGGTDTQYF

clone_size: -
v_call: TRBV29-1
cdr3_length: 16
d_call: -
j_call: TRBJ2-5
cdr3_nt: TGCAGCGCTGTTTCATGGGGATCTCCACTAGGGGAGACCCAGTACTTC
cdr3_aa: CSAVSWGSPLGETQYF

clone_size: -
v_call: TRBV18
cdr3_length: 15
d_call: -
j_call: TRBJ2-7
cdr3_nt: TGTGCCAGCTCACCACCTCAAAGCAGGGACTACGAGCAGTACTTC
cdr3_aa: CASSPPQSRDYEQYF

clone_size: once
v_call: TRBV6-1
cdr3_length: 14
d_call: TRBD1
j_call: TRBJ2-7
cdr3_nt: TGTGCCAGCAGTGAAGCGGACAGGCCCTACGAGCAGTACTTC
cdr3_aa: CASSEADRPYEQYF

clone_size: once
v_call: TRBV6-1
cdr3_length: 12
d_call: -
j_call: TRBJ1-5
cdr3_nt: TGTGCCAGCCGGGGCAGCAATCAGCCCCAGCATTTT
cdr3_aa: CASRGSNQPQHF

clone_size: -
v_call: TRBV5-6
cdr3_length: 15
d_call: -
j_call: TRBJ1-5
cdr3_nt: TGTGCCAGCAGCTTGGGTTCATGGGGTGGTCAGCCCCAGCATTTT
cdr3_aa: CASSLGSWGGQPQHF

clone_size: -
v_call: TRBV27
cdr3_length: 13
d_call: -
j_call: TRBJ2-2
cdr3_nt: TGTGCCAGCAGTTTAACAGCCACCGGGGAGCTGTTTTTT
cdr3_aa: CASSLTATGELFF